This TCR beta chain was obtained from a study of blood T cells in healthy people across ages. Germline-derived CDR1 and CDR2 are SGHDN and FVKESK. The CDR3 totals 13 residues. Trimming removed 6 bases at V and 6 bases at J, with 15 bases between. PCR was performed a second time for roughly 7 to 11 cycles using a sample-barcoded 5' primer and a J-beta primer mix. TCRdb re-called the 5' RACE reads through MiXCR, storing one row per CDR3 protein. The table shows under 800,000 distinct CDR3 sequences, with roughly 21% occurring only once. The specimen sequenced was blood. This sequence joins TRBV14 and TRBJ2-7, with D possibly being TRBD1 or TRBD2 (6 bases each). This sequence was found in a man between 65 and 79 years old in good health. The CDR3 sequence is CASSLTGGVEQYF. For the CDR3, the DNA is TGTGCCAGCAGTTTGACAGGAGGGGTCGAGCAGTACTTC. Looking up the rest from reference TRBV14 and TRBJ2-7 gives the full variable domain: EAGVTQFPSHSVIEKGQTVTLRCDPISGHDNLYWYRRVMGKEIKFLLHFVKESKQDESGMPNNRFLAERTGGTYSTLKVQPAELEDSGVYFCASSLTGGVEQYFGPGTRLTVT.